Listed here are 30 T cell receptor beta chains from one sample, sequenced in a study of blood T cell repertoires in COVID-19. The method was immunoSEQ multiplex PCR; TCRdb's version includes in-frame clones alone and lacks a portion of them. The table has around 380,000 clones, 81% seen once. Sequencing was done on a sample of peripheral blood. The receptors shown here come from a human donor with acute or convalescent COVID-19. The donor label of this sample is uncertain.

This clone has more than one count but fewer than ten. The rearrangement links TRBV18 to TRBJ1-3, with a possible D match to TRBD1 (5 bases). V was pared by 4 bases and J by 0 bases, with 13 bases between. This CDR3 is 16 amino acids long. From germline, CDR1 is KGHSH and CDR2 LQKENI. The CDR3, as DNA: TGTGCCAGCTCACGAGCGGGGGTGAGCTCTGGAAACACCATATATTTT. It is translated as CASSRAGVSSGNTIYF.

The J gene is TRBJ1-2, the V gene TRBV6-1; 12 bases agree with TRBD1. There are 19 residues in the CDR3. In germline, CDR1 is MNHNS, CDR2 SASEGT. The V segment lost 3 bases and the J segment 0 bases; nucleotides outside the gene matches: 11. CDR3 amino acids: CASSEPGQGARVANYGYTF. The CDR3 DNA sequence: TGTGCCAGCAGTGAGCCGGGACAGGGGGCAAGGGTAGCTAACTATGGCTACACCTTC.

This rearrangement joins TRBV5-1 to TRBJ1-4; no definite D call. The germline gives CDR1 SGHRS, CDR2 YFSETQ. This CDR3 is 14 amino acids long. V shed 7 bases and J shed 8 bases, with 18 bases lying between them. CDR3 DNA: TGCGCCAGCCCAAGTCGGGGAAATAGGGAAAAACTGTTTTTT. Its protein product is CASPSRGNREKLFF.

The rearrangement joins TRBV7-9 to TRBJ1-1; 9 bases are shared with TRBD1. The ends lost 5 bases at V and 5 bases at J; junction bases unmatched: 9. This CDR3 region has 15 residues. Germline V gene data show CDR1 as SEHNR and CDR2 as FQNEAQ (reference sequence). The CDR3 nucleotides are TGTGCCAGCAGCGCCACAGGGGGCGGATTGACTGAAGCTTTCTTT. This gives the protein CASSATGGGLTEAFF. Full variable domain (outside the CDR3, taken from reference TRBV7-9 and TRBJ1-1): DTGVSQNPRHKITKRGQNVTFRCDPISEHNRLYWYRQTLGQGPEFLTYFQNEAQLEKSRLLSDRFSAERPKGSFSTLEIQRTEQGDSAMYLCASSATGGGLTEAFFGQGTRLTVV.

V usage is TRBV5-4 and J usage is TRBJ2-1; D not resolved. Germline V lookup: CDR1 SGHNT, CDR2 YYREEE (reference sequence). Trimming took off 4 bases at V and 3 bases at J, with 11 bases between the two ends. This CDR3 has 14 residues. CDR3 sequence: CASSQEAIYNEQFF. In DNA, the CDR3 is TGTGCCAGCAGCCAAGAGGCTATCTACAATGAGCAGTTCTTC.

V usage is TRBV5-1 and J usage is TRBJ1-2, with 7 bases that match TRBD1. V was clipped by 0 bases and J by 4 bases; unmatched bases: 9. Germline lookup yields CDR1 SGHRS and CDR2 YFSETQ. The length of the CDR3 is 16 residues. The CDR3 here is CASSLGTGDNFYGYTF. CDR3 bases: TGCGCCAGCAGCTTGGGAACAGGGGACAACTTCTATGGCTACACCTTC.

The DNA for the CDR3 is TGCGCCAGCAGTCAATGCTCTAGCGGGAGTCTTTACGAGCAGTACTTC. This encodes CASSQCSSGSLYEQYF. This rearrangement joins TRBV23-1 to TRBJ2-7; the match to TRBD2 covers 10 bases. TRBV23-1 belongs to the ORF category, with a function that is uncertain. CDR3 length equals 16 residues. V lost 1 base to trimming and J lost 4 bases; unmatched junction nucleotides: 7.

This chain connects TRBV18 to TRBJ1-1; D possibly corresponds to TRBD1 (6 bases). Germline values: CDR1 KGHSH, CDR2 LQKENI. V shed 3 bases and J shed 4 bases, with 9 bases lying between them. The CDR3 has 13 residues. As DNA, the CDR3 is TGTGCCAGCTCACCGGACAGATCCACTGAAGCTTTCTTT. The encoded protein is CASSPDRSTEAFF.

The gene calls are TRBV5-8 and TRBJ2-7, with 7 bases lining up with TRBD1. CDR3 size: 17 residues. Germline V lookup: CDR1 SGHTS, CDR2 YDEGEE. Unmatched junction bases numbered 17, after V lost 5 bases and J lost 3 bases. DNA for the CDR3: TGTGCCAGCAGACCTTTCCTCCAGGGGGTGGGGTACTACGAGCAGTACTTC. Protein sequence: CASRPFLQGVGYYEQYF.

This clone has a single count. The chain couples TRBV5-4 to TRBJ1-2; a weak D match, TRBD1 (5 bases). The germline V and J ends were trimmed by 3 bases and 8 bases, with 17 bases remaining between them. Germline CDR1 is SGHNT and CDR2 is YYREEE (reference sequence). The CDR3 is 14 amino acids. CDR3 amino acids: CASSSRAGGEGYTF. As DNA, the CDR3 is TGTGCCAGCAGCTCCCGGGCGGGGGGGGAAGGCTACACCTTC.

The chain has TRBV4-2 and TRBJ2-1, with TRBD2 identical over 14 bases. CDR1 and CDR2 (germline): LGHNA, YNFKEQ. Trimming cost V 2 bases and J 9 bases; bases outside gene matches: 6. This CDR3 has 16 amino acids. Here the CDR3 reads CASSQSTSGRAFEQFF. CDR3 nucleotide sequence: TGTGCCAGCAGCCAATCGACTAGCGGGAGGGCCTTTGAGCAGTTCTTC.

The V gene is TRBV27, the J gene TRBJ2-5; D gene ambiguous. The CDR3 loop spans 14 amino acids. With 5 bases removed from V and 2 bases from J, the gap between germline ends came to 12 bases. The germline CDR1 and CDR2 sequences are MNHEY and SMNVEV (reference sequence). The CDR3 loop reads CASSPNRLQETQYF. The CDR3 DNA reads TGTGCCAGCAGTCCCAATAGATTACAAGAGACCCAGTACTTC.

This clone was counted a few times. The chain couples TRBV7-9 to TRBJ1-6; TRBD1 matches 8 bases. J lost 6 bases, V lost 5 bases, and 3 bases had no gene match. The V gene's germline CDR1 is SEHNR and CDR2 FQNEAQ (reference sequence). The CDR3 runs 14 residues. The CDR3 DNA is TGTGCCAGCAGCCGACAGGGGAGTAATTCACCCCTCCACTTT. This codes for CASSRQGSNSPLHF.

CDR3 in DNA: TGCGCCAGCAGCCCGGGATTTCGGCATGAAGAAAAACTGTTTTTT. Translated, it gives CASSPGFRHEEKLFF. The chain combines TRBV5-1 with TRBJ1-4; D ambiguous. Germline assignment: CDR1 SGHRS and CDR2 YFSETQ. V gave up 4 bases and J gave up 8 bases, with 18 bases separating them. The CDR3 loop spans 15 amino acids.

The chain uses TRBV5-1 and TRBJ2-1; a possible D gene is TRBD2 (5 bases). The CDR3 length is 13 residues. Germline values: CDR1 SGHRS, CDR2 YFSETQ. Trimming cost V 3 bases and J 4 bases, with 8 bases left between them. The CDR3 nucleotides are TGCGCCAGCAGCTCGGGAATATACAATGAGCAGTTCTTC. This gives the protein CASSSGIYNEQFF.

The chain joins TRBV18 to TRBJ2-6; 8 bases agree with TRBD1. This CDR3 comprises 18 residues. CDR1 and CDR2 (germline): KGHSH, LQKENI. The junction had 5 bases not matched to a gene; V was cut back by 1 base and J by 0 bases. The CDR3 DNA reads TGTGCCAGCTCACCACACCCCGGACAGGGCTCTGGGGCCAACGTCCTGACTTTC. This codes for CASSPHPGQGSGANVLTF. The full variable domain, completed using reference TRBV18 and TRBJ2-6, is NAGVMQNPRHLVRRRGQEARLRCSPMKGHSHVYWYRQLPEEGLKFMVYLQKENIIDESGMPKERFSAEFPKEGPSILRIQQVVRGDSAAYFCASSPHPGQGSGANVLTFGAGSRLTVL.

V usage is TRBV5-1 and J usage is TRBJ1-1; 8 nucleotides line up with TRBD1. This CDR3 is 16 amino acids long. Germline CDR1 and CDR2: SGHRS and YFSETQ. The J segment lost 1 base and the V segment lost 2 bases, leaving 7 bases of the junction unmatched. DNA of the CDR3: TGCGCCAGCAGCTTCGGGGCAGGGGGCCCGAACACTGAAGCTTTCTTT. Protein sequence: CASSFGAGGPNTEAFF. The variable domain in full, with the rest retrieved from reference TRBV5-1 and TRBJ1-1, is KAGVTQTPRYLIKTRGQQVTLSCSPISGHRSVSWYQQTPGQGLQFLFEYFSETQRNKGNFPGRFSGRQFSNSRSEMNVSTLELGDSALYLCASSFGAGGPNTEAFFGQGTRLTVV.

The CDR3 region is CASSLGTGLNTEAFF. The CDR3 DNA follows: TGTGCCAGCAGCTTGGGGACAGGGTTGAACACTGAAGCTTTCTTT. The rearrangement links TRBV7-8 to TRBJ1-1, with 9 bases that match TRBD1. The J segment lost 0 bases and the V segment lost 3 bases, leaving 2 bases of the junction unmatched. CDR1 is SGHVS, CDR2 FQNEAQ, per germline. The CDR3 has 15 amino acids.

This chain joins TRBV14 and TRBJ1-5; unclear D gene. Trimming cost V 4 bases and J 2 bases, with 12 bases left between them. There are 15 residues in the CDR3. From germline, CDR1 is SGHDN and CDR2 FVKESK. CDR3 coding DNA: TGTGCCAGCAGCCCCCTCGGGTGGGGCAATCAGCCCCAGCATTTT. Its translation is CASSPLGWGNQPQHF.

The V gene is TRBV14, the J gene TRBJ1-1, with D unclear. The V gene's germline CDR1 is SGHDN and CDR2 FVKESK. This CDR3 spans 13 amino acids. V lost 6 bases to trimming and J lost 0 bases, with 8 bases between them. The CDR3 loop reads CASRRSLNTEAFF. DNA for the CDR3: TGTGCCAGCAGACGGAGCCTGAACACTGAAGCTTTCTTT.

This chain joins TRBV14 and TRBJ2-7; 7 positions match TRBD1. Germline CDR1 reads SGHDN; CDR2 reads FVKESK. V dropped 2 bases and J dropped 2; count of bases not matched to a gene: 3. The CDR3 length is 14 residues. The CDR3 nucleotides are TGTGCCAGCAGCCAATACAGGGGACCCTACGAGCAGTACTTC. Protein sequence: CASSQYRGPYEQYF.

J is TRBJ1-1 and V is TRBV5-1; D gene uncertain. This CDR3 has 12 amino acids. V lost 3 bases and J lost 1, with 4 bases in between. Germline CDR1 reads SGHRS; CDR2 reads YFSETQ. CDR3 sequence: CASSSRNTEAFF. Written as DNA, the CDR3 is TGCGCCAGCAGCTCCAGGAACACTGAAGCTTTCTTT.

The rearrangement uses TRBV12-2 and TRBJ2-7; TRBD2 was called by the table and not checked on the DNA. TRBV12-2 corresponds to a pseudogene. The CDR3 is 14 residues long. CDR3 residues: CASRLGQGGYEQYF. CDR3 nucleotide sequence: TGTGCAAGTCGCTTAGGTCAGGGAGGCTACGAGCAGTACTTC.

The rearrangement links TRBV27 to TRBJ1-6, with D maybe TRBD1 (6 bases). Germline V lookup: CDR1 MNHEY, CDR2 SMNVEV (reference sequence). The CDR3 covers 15 residues. V lost 5 bases and J 9 bases, leaving 17 bases between the germline ends. CDR3 protein: CASSPPGGRSSPLHF. CDR3 in DNA: TGTGCCAGCAGTCCCCCGGGGGGCAGGAGTTCACCCCTCCACTTT.

This clone was recorded once. The chain carries TRBV28 and TRBJ1-2; D gene unclear. CDR1 is MDHEN, CDR2 SYDVKM, per germline. The V end was cut by 6 bases, the J end by 6 bases, with 11 bases between. The CDR3 extends over 12 amino acids. The CDR3 coding sequence is TGTGCCAGCAGCCTGTTTCCGGATGGCTACACCTTC. Amino acids: CASSLFPDGYTF.

CDR3 bases: TGTGCCAGCGGGGCAGGCCCTAATGAAAAACTGTTTTTT. As protein: CASGAGPNEKLFF. The chain recombines TRBV6-6 with TRBJ1-4, with a weak D call TRBD1 (5 bases). V was cut by 8 bases and J by 3 bases, with 10 bases left in between. Germline assignment: CDR1 MNHNY and CDR2 SVGAGI (reference sequence). CDR3 length: 13 amino acids.

This clone has just one count. The CDR3 loop is CASSPRGRLSTDTQYF. The CDR3 DNA is TGTGCCAGCTCGCCCAGGGGGAGACTAAGCACAGATACGCAGTATTTT. The chain uses TRBV18 and TRBJ2-3, with 7 nucleotides matching TRBD1. Trimming at V came to 6 bases and at J to 0 bases, leaving 9 bases not matched to a gene. The CDR3 runs 16 residues. Germline V gene sequence: CDR1 KGHSH, CDR2 LQKENI.

This clone is a singleton in its sample. The J gene is TRBJ1-4, the V gene TRBV2, with 10 nucleotides matching TRBD1. Germline CDR1 and CDR2: SNHLY and FYNNEI. Trimming removed 6 bases from V and 1 base from J; junction bases left unmatched: 2. The CDR3 runs 15 residues. CDR3 bases: TGTGCCAGCAGCGGACAGGGGGTAACTAATGAAAAACTGTTTTTT. Translating it yields CASSGQGVTNEKLFF.

This rearrangement joins TRBV28 to TRBJ1-1; D is unclear. The CDR3 length is 14 residues. V was trimmed by 8 bases and J by 8 bases, leaving 21 bases between them. Per germline, CDR1 MDHEN and CDR2 SYDVKM. This CDR3 is CASWATLRTSEAFF. The CDR3 nucleotides are TGTGCCAGCTGGGCCACCCTTCGTACCTCCGAAGCTTTCTTT.

The chain is built from TRBV27 and TRBJ1-3, with 7 positions matching TRBD1. V dropped 3 bases and J dropped 2; count of bases not matched to a gene: 4. The CDR3 is 15 residues long. CDR1 and CDR2 (germline): MNHEY, SMNVEV (reference sequence). The DNA for the CDR3 is TGTGCCAGCAGTTTGAGGACAGGTGCTGGAAACACCATATATTTT. Residues: CASSLRTGAGNTIYF.